The 8 T cell receptor beta chains reported below all come from one sample, sequenced in a study of cytomegalovirus exposure and HLA in healthy donors. Primers included in the PCR were 60 Vbeta and 13 Jbeta primers. Clones were read by immunoSEQ multiplex PCR, and TCRdb kept only the in-frame ones, dropping some. The sample holds about 75,000 clones, around 84% seen once. Sequencing was done on a sample of PBMCs. The receptor set was obtained from a man aged 70-80 years in good health and CMV-seropositive.

This clone was picked up a small number of times. V and J are TRBV27 and TRBJ2-1; TRBD2 matches at 8 bases. V was pared by 6 bases and J by 10 bases, with 11 bases of the junction left unmatched. The CDR3 has 14 residues. Per germline, CDR1 MNHEY and CDR2 SMNVEV (reference sequence). In DNA form, the CDR3 reads TGTGCCAGCAGCGCTCGGACTAGCCGCCGGGAGCAGTTCTTC. This codes for CASSARTSRREQFF.

This clone was seen once. The rearrangement joins TRBV28 to TRBJ1-1; D ambiguous. The germline V gene encodes CDR1 MDHEN and CDR2 SYDVKM. Trimming pared 2 bases from V and 3 bases from J, leaving 4 bases between. This CDR3 has 12 amino acids. CDR3 sequence (DNA): TGTGCCAGCAGTTTACCCGACACTGAAGCTTTCTTT. This translates into CASSLPDTEAFF. Based on the CDR3 plus reference TRBV28 and TRBJ1-1, the full variable domain is DVKVTQSSRYLVKRTGEKVFLECVQDMDHENMFWYRQDPGLGLRLIYFSYDVKMKEKGDIPEGYSVSREKKERFSLILESASTNQTSMYLCASSLPDTEAFFGQGTRLTVV.

The V gene is TRBV9, the J gene TRBJ2-5; D may be TRBD1 (6 bases). The CDR3 covers 13 residues. Germline V gives CDR1 SGDLS, CDR2 YYNGEE. V lost 3 bases and J lost 5, with 11 bases in between. As DNA, the CDR3 is TGTGCCAGCAGCGGGGGGCAGGTCGAGACCCAGTACTTC. Protein: CASSGGQVETQYF.

This clone occurred once. The gene calls are TRBV29-1 and TRBJ2-2, with 8 bases that match TRBD2. The J segment lost 1 base and the V segment lost 5 bases, leaving 0 bases of the junction unmatched. The CDR3 length is 13 residues. CDR1 is SQVTM, CDR2 ANQGSEA, per germline. The CDR3 here is CSVTSGNTGELFF. In nucleotides, the CDR3 is TGCAGCGTTACTAGCGGGAACACCGGGGAGCTGTTTTTT.

The J gene is TRBJ2-7, the V gene TRBV6-1; 10 bases map to TRBD1. The CDR3 contains 15 residues. CDR1 is MNHNS, CDR2 SASEGT, per germline. J was trimmed by 2 bases and V by 3 bases; bases with no gene match: 4. CDR3: CASSDFDRGPYEQYF. The CDR3 DNA reads TGTGCCAGCAGTGATTTCGACAGGGGGCCCTACGAGCAGTACTTC.

The CDR3 DNA follows: TGTGCCAGCAGTTTGACAGATTTCACCTACGAGCAGTACTTC. This sequence encodes CASSLTDFTYEQYF. V and J are TRBV28 and TRBJ2-7, with D possibly being TRBD1 (5 bases). Germline loops: CDR1 MDHEN, CDR2 SYDVKM. The germline V and J ends were trimmed by 3 bases and 2 bases, with 11 bases remaining between them. The CDR3 consists of 14 residues.

The chain combines TRBV5-4 with TRBJ2-3; D is possibly TRBD2 (6 bases). The CDR3 is made up of 13 amino acids. Between the trimmed V and J ends, which lost 0 bases and 4 bases, there was a span of 6 bases. Germline CDR1 reads SGHNT; CDR2 reads YYREEE (reference sequence). The CDR3 DNA is TGTGCCAGCAGCTTGGGGGGGGCAGATACGCAGTATTTT. This sequence encodes CASSLGGADTQYF.

The genes are TRBV6-5 and TRBJ2-7, with TRBD1 matching 8 bases. This CDR3 region has 13 residues. After removal of 6 bases from V and 2 bases from J, the junction contained 3 bases not matched to a gene. Germline V gene data show CDR1 as MNHEY and CDR2 as SVGAGI. The CDR3 here is CASRVTGAYEQYF. DNA for the CDR3: TGTGCCAGCAGAGTGACAGGGGCCTACGAGCAGTACTTC.